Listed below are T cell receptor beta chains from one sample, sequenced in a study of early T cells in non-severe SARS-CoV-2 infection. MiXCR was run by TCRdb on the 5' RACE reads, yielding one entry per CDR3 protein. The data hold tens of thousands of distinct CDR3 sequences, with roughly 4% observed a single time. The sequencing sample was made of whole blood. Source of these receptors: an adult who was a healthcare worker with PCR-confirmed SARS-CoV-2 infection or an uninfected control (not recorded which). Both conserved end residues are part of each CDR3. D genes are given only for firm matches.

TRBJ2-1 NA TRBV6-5 CASSYGSGQRSYNEQFF
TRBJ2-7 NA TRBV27 CASSLGGGWEQYF
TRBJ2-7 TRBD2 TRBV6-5 CASSRFGGGSYEQYF
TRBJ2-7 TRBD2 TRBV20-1 CSARETSGISRAYEQYF
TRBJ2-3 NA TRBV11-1 CASSSRPATDTQYF
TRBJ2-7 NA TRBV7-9 CASTDPVFREQYF
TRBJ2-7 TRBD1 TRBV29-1 CSVVTGQGYEQYF
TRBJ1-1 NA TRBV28 CASSLWWGTEAFF
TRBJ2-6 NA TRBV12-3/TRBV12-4 CASSSPVAVLTF
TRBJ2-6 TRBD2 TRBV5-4 CASSPGLAGGLGANVLTF
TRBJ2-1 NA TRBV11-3 CASSTWNNEQFF
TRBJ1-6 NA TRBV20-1 CSASSPAGHGNSPLHF
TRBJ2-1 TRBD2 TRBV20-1 CSALSRTSGNEQFF
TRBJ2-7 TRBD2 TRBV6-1 CASSARTSGNGEQYF
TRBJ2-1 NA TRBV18 CASSLGNEQFF
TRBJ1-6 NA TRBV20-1 CSALTGSNSPLHF
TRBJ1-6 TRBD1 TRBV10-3 CATTTGEGSPLHF
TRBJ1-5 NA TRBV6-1 CASTEGPSSQPQHF
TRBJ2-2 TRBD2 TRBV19 CASSSGTSVTGELFF
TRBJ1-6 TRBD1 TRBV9 CASSPTGQGLNSPLHF
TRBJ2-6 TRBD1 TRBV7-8 CASSLHRGTGANVLTF
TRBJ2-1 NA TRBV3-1 CASSLRRSGEQFF
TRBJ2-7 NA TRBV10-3 CAIPGRKPYEQYF
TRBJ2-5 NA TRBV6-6 CASSYPNRETQYF
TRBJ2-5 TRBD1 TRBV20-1 CSAEQGAKTQYF
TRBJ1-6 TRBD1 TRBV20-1 CSASGGQARGSPLHF
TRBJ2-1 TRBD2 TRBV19 CASSVGLAGGFNEQFF
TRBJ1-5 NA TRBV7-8 CASSLGWGQLSQPQHF
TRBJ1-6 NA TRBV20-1 CSAILDSLNNSPLHF
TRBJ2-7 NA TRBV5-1 CASSLVGGASYEQYF
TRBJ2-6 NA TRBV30 CAWSVGAGANVLTF
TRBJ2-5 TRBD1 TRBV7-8 CASRHTGGRERETQYF
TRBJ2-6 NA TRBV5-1 CASSFSILSGANVLTF
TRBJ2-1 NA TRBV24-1 CATSDRTGSYYNEQFF
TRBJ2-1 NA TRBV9 CASSGWTNNNEQFF
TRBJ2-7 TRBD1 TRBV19 CASTYEWPWDSLYEQYF
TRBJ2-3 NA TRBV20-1 CSAKDSETVTDTQYF
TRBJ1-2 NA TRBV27 CASSFLGAGYGYTF
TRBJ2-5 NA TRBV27 CASSLTQGRGETQYF
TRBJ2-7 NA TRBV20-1 CSPGQTYEQYF
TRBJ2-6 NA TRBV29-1 CSVDGGMGANVLTF
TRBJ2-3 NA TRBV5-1 CASSHPGDTDTQYF
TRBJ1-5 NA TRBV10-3 CAISEAGNQPQHF
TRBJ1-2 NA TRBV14 CASSQQGFGYTF
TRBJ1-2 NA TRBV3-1 CASSHSSYGYTF